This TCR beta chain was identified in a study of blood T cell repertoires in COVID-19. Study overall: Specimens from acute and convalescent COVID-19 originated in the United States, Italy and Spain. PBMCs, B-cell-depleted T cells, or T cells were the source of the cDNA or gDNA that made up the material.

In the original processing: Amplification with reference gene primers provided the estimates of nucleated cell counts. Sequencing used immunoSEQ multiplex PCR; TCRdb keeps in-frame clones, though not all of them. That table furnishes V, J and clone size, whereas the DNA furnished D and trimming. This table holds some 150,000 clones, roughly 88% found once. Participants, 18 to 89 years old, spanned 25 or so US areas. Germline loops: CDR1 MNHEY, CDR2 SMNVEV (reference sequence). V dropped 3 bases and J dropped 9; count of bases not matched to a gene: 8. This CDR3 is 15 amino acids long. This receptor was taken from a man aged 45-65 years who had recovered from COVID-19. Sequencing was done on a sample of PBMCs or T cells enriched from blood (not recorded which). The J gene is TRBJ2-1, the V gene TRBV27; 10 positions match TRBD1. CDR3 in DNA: TGTGCCAGCAGTTTTAGGGACAGGGGTTTCGGTGAGCAGTTCTTC. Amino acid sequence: CASSFRDRGFGEQFF.